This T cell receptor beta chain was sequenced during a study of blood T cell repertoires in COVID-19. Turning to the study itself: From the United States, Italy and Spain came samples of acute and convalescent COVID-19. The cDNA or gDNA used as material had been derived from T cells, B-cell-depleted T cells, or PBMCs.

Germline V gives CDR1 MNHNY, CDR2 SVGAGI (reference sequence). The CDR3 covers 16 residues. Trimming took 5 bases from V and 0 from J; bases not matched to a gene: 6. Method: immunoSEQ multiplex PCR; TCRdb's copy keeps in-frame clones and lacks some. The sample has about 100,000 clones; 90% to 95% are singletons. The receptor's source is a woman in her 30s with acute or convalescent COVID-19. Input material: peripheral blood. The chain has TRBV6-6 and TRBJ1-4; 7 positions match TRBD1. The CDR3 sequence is CASSGRQGPTNEKLFF. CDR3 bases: TGTGCCAGCAGTGGAAGACAGGGCCCAACTAATGAAAAACTGTTTTTT.